The 32 T cell receptor beta chains presented below share a single source sample, sequenced in a study of T cell changes during pregnancy in multiple sclerosis (dated by TCRdb to between 2019 and 2020). Library generation was performed with the immunoSEQ multiplex PCR assay. TCRdb obtained this table from immuneACCESS and retained in-frame rearrangements with V and J assigned. These tables miss some clones; where compared with another copy, unresolved V genes account for less than half of the shortfall, and the remainder is unexplained. The sample table holds 80,000 to 130,000 clones, of which 90% to 95% were seen once. The top ten constitute over 0.8% of the sample. The specimen was peripheral blood, collected before pregnancy. The receptor set was obtained from a female donor with multiple sclerosis, enrolled in a pregnancy study.

The chain couples TRBV18 to TRBJ2-7; 12 bases agree with TRBD1. Germline lookup yields CDR1 KGHSH and CDR2 LQKENI. CDR3 size: 15 residues. The V segment lost 2 bases and the J segment 7 bases; nucleotides outside the gene matches: 6. The DNA of the CDR3 is TGTGCCAGCTCACCATCGGGACAGGGGGCGGGAGAGCAGTACTTC. Amino acids: CASSPSGQGAGEQYF.

The V gene is TRBV2, the J gene TRBJ1-2, with unresolved D. V lost 1 base to trimming and J lost 4 bases, with 7 bases between them. The CDR3 is 13 amino acids. Germline V gives CDR1 SNHLY, CDR2 FYNNEI. CDR3 loop: CASSEGGAYGYTF. CDR3 sequence (DNA): TGTGCCAGCAGTGAAGGCGGAGCCTATGGCTACACCTTC.

The V call is TRBV7-6, the J call TRBJ2-3; D is undetermined. Trimming stripped 5 bases from V and 0 bases from J, with 6 bases between. There are 13 residues in the CDR3. Germline assignment: CDR1 SGHVS and CDR2 FNYEAQ. In DNA form, the CDR3 reads TGTGCCAGCAGCCTCGAGAGCACAGATACGCAGTATTTT. This encodes CASSLESTDTQYF.

The V and J genes are TRBV7-2 and TRBJ1-1, with 9 bases fitting TRBD1. The CDR3 is 15 residues long. CDR1 and CDR2 (germline): SGHTA, FQGNSA. The V segment lost 6 bases and the J segment 0 bases; nucleotides outside the gene matches: 5. The CDR3 sequence is CASRRTGALNTEAFF. CDR3 nucleotide sequence: TGTGCCAGCAGGAGGACAGGGGCCCTGAACACTGAAGCTTTCTTT.

The chain joins TRBV7-8 to TRBJ2-1; maybe TRBD2 (6 bases). The CDR3 runs 17 residues. The V end was cut by 5 bases, the J end by 3 bases, with 20 bases between. Germline V gives CDR1 SGHVS, CDR2 FQNEAQ. CDR3 in DNA: TGTGCCAGCAGCCCACCACTTAGCGGTCTTGGCTACAATGAGCAGTTCTTC. Its protein is CASSPPLSGLGYNEQFF.

This clone was detected once. The chain couples TRBV27 to TRBJ2-7; 10 positions match TRBD1. The CDR3 loop spans 17 amino acids. Per the germline V gene, CDR1 is MNHEY and CDR2 is SMNVEV (reference sequence). V shed 3 bases, J shed 6 bases, and the junction held 14 bases outside the gene matches. The DNA for the CDR3 is TGTGCCAGCAGTTTCTCACCGCCGACAGGGGGCTCTGGCGAGCAGTACTTC. Translating it yields CASSFSPPTGGSGEQYF.

The chain links TRBV6-6 to TRBJ2-5; TRBD1 is a possible D gene (6 bases). CDR1 and CDR2 from the germline V gene are MNHNY and SVGAGI (reference sequence). The V and J ends lost 10 bases and 5 bases respectively, with 11 bases between them. This CDR3 has 11 amino acids. CDR3 sequence reads: CATTQGETQYF. The CDR3 DNA sequence: TGTGCCACCACGCAGGGGGAGACCCAGTACTTC.

The gene calls are TRBV4-1 and TRBJ1-2; D is perhaps TRBD1 (6 bases). CDR1 and CDR2 from the germline V gene are MGHRA and YSYEKL. V was shortened by 3 bases and J by 0 bases, with 14 bases between the two germline ends. The CDR3 has 16 amino acids. CDR3 protein: CASSQPRDNANYGYTF. CDR3 sequence (DNA): TGCGCCAGCAGCCAGCCCCGGGACAACGCTAACTATGGCTACACCTTC.

The chain joins TRBV23-1 to TRBJ1-5, with a tentative D call TRBD1 (6 bases). TRBV23-1 is an open reading frame whose function is uncertain. V dropped 8 bases and J dropped 4 bases, with 21 bases sitting between them. The CDR3 is 16 residues long. CDR3 loop: CASDRSTQGRNQPQHF. The DNA for the CDR3 is TGCGCCAGCGACCGTTCAACACAGGGTAGGAATCAGCCCCAGCATTTT.

In DNA form, the CDR3 reads TGTGCCAGCAGCTTGATTGGGGGGTTAAACACAGATACGCAGTATTTT. Translated, it gives CASSLIGGLNTDTQYF. This sequence joins TRBV5-6 and TRBJ2-3, with D tentatively TRBD2 (6 bases). Germline V CDR1 and CDR2: SGHDT, YYEEEE. The CDR3 length is 16 residues. V was cut by 1 base and J by 2 bases, with 14 bases left in between.

This clone appeared a single time. The genes are TRBV5-6 and TRBJ2-7; D ambiguous. There are 13 residues in the CDR3. Looked up from germline, CDR1 is SGHDT and CDR2 is YYEEEE. Trimming removed 1 base at V and 2 bases at J, with 7 bases between. The CDR3 DNA reads TGTGCCAGCAGCTTGTACGGTCCCTACGAGCAGTACTTC. Its translation: CASSLYGPYEQYF.

The chain couples TRBV5-1 to TRBJ1-1; D might be TRBD1 (5 bases). CDR1 is SGHRS, CDR2 YFSETQ, per germline. The CDR3 is 14 residues long. V was cut by 5 bases and J by 5 bases, with 16 bases left in between. Here the CDR3 DNA reads TGCGCCAGCAGAGGAAGGCAGGGCGGTACTGAAGCTTTCTTT. It codes for CASRGRQGGTEAFF.

The chain combines TRBV30 with TRBJ1-2; 10 bases map to TRBD1. Germline CDR1 is GTSNPN and CDR2 is SVGIG (reference sequence). The CDR3 has 15 residues. J lost 4 bases, V lost 5 bases, and 10 bases had no gene match. This CDR3 is CAWSPGQGFGYGYTF. CDR3 DNA sequence: TGTGCCTGGTCTCCGGGACAGGGGTTCGGCTATGGCTACACCTTC.

This clone was seen once. The rearrangement uses TRBV6-1 and TRBJ1-1; D is unclear. CDR1 and CDR2 (germline): MNHNS, SASEGT. Trimming cost V 6 bases and J 3 bases, with 14 bases left between them. The CDR3 contains 14 residues. CDR3 DNA: TGTGCCAGCAGCTACCCGACAAGGCACACTGAAGCTTTCTTT. Protein: CASSYPTRHTEAFF.

The V and J genes are TRBV29-1 and TRBJ2-6, with D possibly matching TRBD2 (5 bases). The CDR3 runs 16 residues. Trimming shortened V by 0 bases and J by 3 bases, and 12 bases separated the two germline ends. From germline, CDR1 is SQVTM and CDR2 ANQGSEA. CDR3 sequence: CSVEERGSGGANVLTF. The CDR3 nucleotides read TGCAGCGTTGAAGAAAGAGGGTCTGGTGGGGCCAACGTCCTGACTTTC. Filled out from reference TRBV29-1 and TRBJ2-6, the complete variable domain reads SAVISQKPSRDICQRGTSLTIQCQVDSQVTMMFWYRQQPGQSLTLIATANQGSEATYESGFVIDKFPISRPNLTFSTLTVSNMSPEDSSIYLCSVEERGSGGANVLTFGAGSRLTVL.

V usage is TRBV21-1 and J usage is TRBJ2-7; no check of the table's D call, TRBD1, against the DNA was made. TRBV21-1 is reported as a pseudogene. There are 16 residues in the CDR3. CDR3 bases: TGTGCCAGCAGCAAAGGTAAGGGTTGTAAAGGGGACGAGCAGTACTTC. As protein: CASSKGKGCKGDEQYF.

The chain is built from TRBV28 and TRBJ2-7, with a possible D match to TRBD2 (6 bases). CDR1 MDHEN and CDR2 SYDVKM come from the germline V gene. There are 12 residues in the CDR3. V was clipped by 3 bases and J by 12 bases, with 15 bases between them. The CDR3 protein is CASSFSVEGLYF. For the CDR3, the DNA is TGTGCCAGCAGTTTCAGCGTGGAGGGGCTGTACTTC.

This sequence joins TRBV6-4 and TRBJ2-1; TRBD1 aligns across 10 bases. This CDR3 is built from 19 residues. After removal of 0 bases from V and 0 bases from J, the junction contained 8 bases not matched to a gene. Per the germline V gene, CDR1 is MRHNA and CDR2 is SNTAGT. The CDR3 nucleotides read TGTGCCAGCAGTGACTCAGGGACAGGGGACACCTTCTCCTACAATGAGCAGTTCTTC. Translated, it gives CASSDSGTGDTFSYNEQFF.

The chain links TRBV6-1 to TRBJ2-7, with D uncertain. Germline V gene sequence: CDR1 MNHNS, CDR2 SASEGT. Trimming shortened V by 5 bases and J by 7 bases, and 15 bases separated the two germline ends. The CDR3 has 13 amino acids. The CDR3 here is CASSLPGEAEQYF. In DNA, the CDR3 is TGTGCCAGCAGTTTACCCGGTGAGGCGGAGCAGTACTTC.

The chain employs TRBV4-1 and TRBJ2-2; possibly TRBD1 for D (5 bases). V was shortened by 0 bases and J by 5 bases, with 7 bases between the two germline ends. CDR1 is MGHRA, CDR2 YSYEKL, per germline. The CDR3 loop spans 14 amino acids. CDR3 amino acids: CASSQDSGTGELFF. The CDR3 DNA follows: TGCGCCAGCAGCCAAGATTCAGGGACCGGGGAGCTGTTTTTT.

This chain links TRBV19 with TRBJ2-3, with 9 bases lining up with TRBD2. Germline V gene lookup returns CDR1 LNHDA and CDR2 SQIVND (reference sequence). J gave up 2 bases and V 5 bases, and 5 bases lay outside the gene matches. The CDR3 extends over 15 amino acids. CDR3 DNA: TGTGCCAGTAGTCCGCTAGCGGGGAACACAGATACGCAGTATTTT. This translates into CASSPLAGNTDTQYF.

V gene TRBV7-2 combines with J gene TRBJ2-7; 10 bases fit TRBD1. The CDR3 has 17 amino acids. With 0 bases clipped from V and 3 bases from J, the junction kept 8 bases outside the gene matches. Germline CDR1 reads SGHTA; CDR2 reads FQGNSA. CDR3 amino acids: CASSLAGTGEGYYEQYF. DNA for the CDR3: TGTGCCAGCAGCTTAGCAGGGACAGGGGAGGGATACTACGAGCAGTACTTC.

The V gene is TRBV20-1, the J gene TRBJ2-7, with 8 bases that match TRBD2. The CDR3 extends over 11 amino acids. In germline, CDR1 is DFQATT, CDR2 SNEGSKA (reference sequence). V was clipped by 6 bases and J by 5 bases; unmatched bases: 3. CDR3 loop: CSASGLDEQYF. The CDR3 region has the DNA TGCAGTGCATCGGGACTAGACGAGCAGTACTTC.

The V and J genes are TRBV27 and TRBJ1-3, with 9 bases lining up with TRBD1. Germline V gene data show CDR1 as MNHEY and CDR2 as SMNVEV (reference sequence). V lost 0 bases to trimming and J lost 7 bases; unmatched junction nucleotides: 1. This CDR3 has 14 amino acids. CDR3 coding DNA: TGTGCCAGCAGTTTATCGACAGGGGGGAACACCATATATTTT. This encodes CASSLSTGGNTIYF.

The gene calls are TRBV9 and TRBJ1-1; 8 bases are shared with TRBD1. The trim removed 0 bases at V and 4 bases at J, leaving 5 bases unmatched. Germline values: CDR1 SGDLS, CDR2 YYNGEE. The CDR3 has 15 residues. The CDR3 bases are TGTGCCAGCAGCGTAGGGCAGGGGGCGGGCACTGAAGCTTTCTTT. It specifies CASSVGQGAGTEAFF.

The V gene is TRBV6-5, the J gene TRBJ2-4; the D gene is possibly TRBD1 (6 bases). Germline-derived CDR1 and CDR2 are MNHEY and SVGAGI. The CDR3 has 15 amino acids. Trimming removed 5 bases at V and 7 bases at J, with 18 bases between. This chain's CDR3 is CASSAPTGGENIQYF. CDR3 nucleotide sequence: TGTGCCAGCAGTGCCCCGACAGGAGGAGAGAACATTCAGTACTTC.

This rearrangement joins TRBV6-5 to TRBJ1-4; TRBD1 matches at 8 bases. Looked up from germline, CDR1 is MNHEY and CDR2 is SVGAGI. The CDR3 runs 15 residues. V gave up 7 bases and J gave up 0 bases; unmatched junction bases: 4. The CDR3 DNA reads as TGTGCCAGCAAACAGGGGGGTGCAACTAATGAAAAACTGTTTTTT. Amino acid sequence: CASKQGGATNEKLFF.

As concerns this clone: The junction differs from germline at one of its ends, possibly a read error. The CDR3 DNA reads TGTGCCAGCAGTGCCGGACAGGGGAGGATTAGTTTT. Its translation is CASSAGQGRISF. V and J are TRBV28 and TRBJ1-5; TRBD1 matches at 9 bases. From germline, CDR1 is MDHEN and CDR2 SYDVKM. There are 12 residues in the CDR3.

The chain carries TRBV27 and TRBJ1-2; D not resolved. The CDR3 sequence is 12 residues long. Trimming shortened V by 8 bases and J by 9 bases, and 16 bases separated the two germline ends. Germline V lookup: CDR1 MNHEY, CDR2 SMNVEV (reference sequence). In DNA form, the CDR3 reads TGTGCCAGCGGAGTTTCATTCGAAAGCTACACCTTC. Translated, it gives CASGVSFESYTF.

This chain connects TRBV28 to TRBJ1-1; tentative D call: TRBD1 (5 bases). The CDR3 has 13 residues. Germline V gene sequence: CDR1 MDHEN, CDR2 SYDVKM. Trimming pared 4 bases from V and 1 base from J, leaving 7 bases between. CDR3 nucleotides: TGTGCCAGCAGTTCCGACAGGAACACTGAAGCTTTCTTT. This translates into CASSSDRNTEAFF.

The sample holds one count of this clone. The chain uses TRBV15 and TRBJ2-1; D unclear. The CDR3 is 14 amino acids. Germline CDR1 LNHNV, CDR2 YYDKDF (reference sequence). V gave up 4 bases and J gave up 0 bases, with 7 bases separating them. CDR3 protein: CATSTADSYNEQFF. The DNA for the CDR3 is TGTGCCACCAGCACTGCGGACTCCTACAATGAGCAGTTCTTC.

CDR3 DNA: TGTGCCAGCAAGGCGAGGCAGGGAAATGCCTACGAGCAGTACTTC. It is translated as CASKARQGNAYEQYF. The chain combines TRBV2 with TRBJ2-7; D perhaps matches TRBD1 (5 bases). CDR3 length: 15 amino acids. Trimming pared 7 bases from V and 2 bases from J, leaving 18 bases between. Germline CDR1 SNHLY, CDR2 FYNNEI.